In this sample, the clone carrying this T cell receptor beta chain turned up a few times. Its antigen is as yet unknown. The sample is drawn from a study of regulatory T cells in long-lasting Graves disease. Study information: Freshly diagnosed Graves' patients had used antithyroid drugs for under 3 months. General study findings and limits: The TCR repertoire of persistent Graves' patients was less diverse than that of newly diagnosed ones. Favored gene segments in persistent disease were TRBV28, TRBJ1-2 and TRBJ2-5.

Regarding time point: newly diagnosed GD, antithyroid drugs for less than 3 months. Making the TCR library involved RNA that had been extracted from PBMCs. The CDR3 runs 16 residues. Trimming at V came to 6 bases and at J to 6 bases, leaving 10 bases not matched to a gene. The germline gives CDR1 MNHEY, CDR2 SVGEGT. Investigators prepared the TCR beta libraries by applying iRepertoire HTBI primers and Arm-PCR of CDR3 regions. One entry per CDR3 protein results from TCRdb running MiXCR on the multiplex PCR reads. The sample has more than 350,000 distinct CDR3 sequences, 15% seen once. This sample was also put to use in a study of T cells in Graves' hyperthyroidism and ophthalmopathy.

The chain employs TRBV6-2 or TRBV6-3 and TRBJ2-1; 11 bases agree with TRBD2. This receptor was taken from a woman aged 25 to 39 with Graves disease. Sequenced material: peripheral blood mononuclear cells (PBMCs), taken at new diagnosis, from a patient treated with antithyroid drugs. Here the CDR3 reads CASRRSGLAGGNEQFF. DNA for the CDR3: TGTGCCAGCAGGCGGTCCGGGCTAGCGGGAGGCAATGAGCAGTTCTTC.